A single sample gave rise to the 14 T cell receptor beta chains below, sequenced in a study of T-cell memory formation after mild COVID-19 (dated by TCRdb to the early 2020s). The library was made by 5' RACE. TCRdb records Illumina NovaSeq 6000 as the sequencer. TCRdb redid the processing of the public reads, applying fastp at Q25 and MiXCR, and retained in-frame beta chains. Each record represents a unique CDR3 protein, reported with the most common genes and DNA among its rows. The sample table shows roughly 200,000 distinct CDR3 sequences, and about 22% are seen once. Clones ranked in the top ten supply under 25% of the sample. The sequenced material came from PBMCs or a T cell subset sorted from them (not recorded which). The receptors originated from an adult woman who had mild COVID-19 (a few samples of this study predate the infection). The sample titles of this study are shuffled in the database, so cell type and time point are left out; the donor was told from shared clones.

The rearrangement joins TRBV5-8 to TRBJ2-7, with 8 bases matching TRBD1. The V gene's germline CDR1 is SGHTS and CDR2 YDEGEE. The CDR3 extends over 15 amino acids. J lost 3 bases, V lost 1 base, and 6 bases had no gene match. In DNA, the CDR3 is TGTGCCAGCAGCTTGATCACAGGGGGTAACTACGAGCAGTACTTC. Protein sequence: CASSLITGGNYEQYF.

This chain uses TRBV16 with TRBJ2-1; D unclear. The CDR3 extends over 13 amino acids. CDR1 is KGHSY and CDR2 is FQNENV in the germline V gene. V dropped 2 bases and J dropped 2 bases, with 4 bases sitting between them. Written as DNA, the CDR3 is TGTGCCAGCAGCCAAGGCACCTACAATGAGCAGTTCTTC. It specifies CASSQGTYNEQFF.

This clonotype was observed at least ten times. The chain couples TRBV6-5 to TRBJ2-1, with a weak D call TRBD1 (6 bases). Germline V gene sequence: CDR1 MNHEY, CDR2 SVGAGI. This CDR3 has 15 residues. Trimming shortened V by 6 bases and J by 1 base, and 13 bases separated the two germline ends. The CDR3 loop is CASSPGAPSYNEQFF. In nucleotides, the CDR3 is TGTGCCAGCAGCCCAGGGGCTCCATCCTACAATGAGCAGTTCTTC.

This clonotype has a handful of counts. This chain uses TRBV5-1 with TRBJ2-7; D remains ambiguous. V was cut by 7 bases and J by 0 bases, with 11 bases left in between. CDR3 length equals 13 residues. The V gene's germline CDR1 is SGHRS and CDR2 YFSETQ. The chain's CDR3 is CASCNEDSYEQYF. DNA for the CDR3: TGCGCCAGCTGTAACGAAGACTCCTACGAGCAGTACTTC.

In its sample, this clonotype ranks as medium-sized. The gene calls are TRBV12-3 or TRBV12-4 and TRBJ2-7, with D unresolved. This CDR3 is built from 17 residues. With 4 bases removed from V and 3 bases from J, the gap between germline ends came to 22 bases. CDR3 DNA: TGTGCCAGCAGTTCCCGACCTCGCGACTCGGAGCGCTACGAGCAGTACTTC. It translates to CASSSRPRDSERYEQYF.

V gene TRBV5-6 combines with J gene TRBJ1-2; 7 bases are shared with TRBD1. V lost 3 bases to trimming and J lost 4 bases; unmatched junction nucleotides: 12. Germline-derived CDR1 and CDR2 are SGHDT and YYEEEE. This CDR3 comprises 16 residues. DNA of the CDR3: TGTGCCAGCAGCTCTGCCCTGACAGGGCTCGGCTATGGCTACACCTTC. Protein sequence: CASSSALTGLGYGYTF.

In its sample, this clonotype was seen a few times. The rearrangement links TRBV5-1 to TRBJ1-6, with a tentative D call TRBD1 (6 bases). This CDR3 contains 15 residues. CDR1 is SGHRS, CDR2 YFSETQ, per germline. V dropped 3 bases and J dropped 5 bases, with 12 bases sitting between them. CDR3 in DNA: TGCGCCAGCAGCTGGGGGACAAGTAATAATTCACCCCTCCACTTT. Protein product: CASSWGTSNNSPLHF. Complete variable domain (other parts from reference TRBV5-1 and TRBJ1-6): KAGVTQTPRYLIKTRGQQVTLSCSPISGHRSVSWYQQTPGQGLQFLFEYFSETQRNKGNFPGRFSGRQFSNSRSEMNVSTLELGDSALYLCASSWGTSNNSPLHFGNGTRLTVT.

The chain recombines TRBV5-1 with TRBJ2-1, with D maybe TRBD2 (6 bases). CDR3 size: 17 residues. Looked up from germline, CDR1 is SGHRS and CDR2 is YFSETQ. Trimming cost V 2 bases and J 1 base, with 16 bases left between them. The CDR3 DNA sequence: TGCGCCAGCAGCTTTAGACTAGTGGGGGGTTCCTACAATGAGCAGTTCTTC. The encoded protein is CASSFRLVGGSYNEQFF.

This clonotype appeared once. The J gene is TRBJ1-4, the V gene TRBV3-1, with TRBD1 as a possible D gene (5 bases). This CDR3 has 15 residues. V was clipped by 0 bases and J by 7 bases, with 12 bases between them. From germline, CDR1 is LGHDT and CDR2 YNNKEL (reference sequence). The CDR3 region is CASSQDWAGREKLFF. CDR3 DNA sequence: TGTGCCAGCAGCCAAGATTGGGCAGGGCGTGAAAAACTGTTTTTT.

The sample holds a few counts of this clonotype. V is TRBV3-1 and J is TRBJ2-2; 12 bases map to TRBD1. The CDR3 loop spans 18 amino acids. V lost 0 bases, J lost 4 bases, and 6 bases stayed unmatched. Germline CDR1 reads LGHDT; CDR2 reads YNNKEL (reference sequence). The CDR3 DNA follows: TGTGCCAGCAGCCAAGAGTGGGGACAGGGGGCCAGCACCGGGGAGCTGTTTTTT. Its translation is CASSQEWGQGASTGELFF.

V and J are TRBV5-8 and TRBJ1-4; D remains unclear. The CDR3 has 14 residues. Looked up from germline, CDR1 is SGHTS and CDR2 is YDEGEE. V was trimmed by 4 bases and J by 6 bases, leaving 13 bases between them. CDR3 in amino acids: CASSVLIRYEKLFF. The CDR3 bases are TGTGCCAGCAGCGTGCTGATCCGTTATGAAAAACTGTTTTTT.

The CDR3 sequence is CASSKTSGSSGELFF. The CDR3 region has the DNA TGTGCCAGCAGCAAGACTAGCGGGAGTTCCGGGGAGCTGTTTTTT. The chain joins TRBV7-9 to TRBJ2-2, with TRBD2 matching over 12 bases. Germline loops: CDR1 SEHNR, CDR2 FQNEAQ (reference sequence). The CDR3 runs to 15 residues. The V gene end was trimmed by 5 bases and the J gene end by 6 bases; junction bases not matched to a gene: 4.

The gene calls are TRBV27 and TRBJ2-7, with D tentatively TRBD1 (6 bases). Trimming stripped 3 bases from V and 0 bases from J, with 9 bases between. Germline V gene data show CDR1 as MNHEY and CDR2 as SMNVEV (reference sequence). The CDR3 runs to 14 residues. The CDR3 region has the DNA TGTGCCAGCAGTTTTCAGGGGCGCTCCTACGAGCAGTACTTC. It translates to CASSFQGRSYEQYF.

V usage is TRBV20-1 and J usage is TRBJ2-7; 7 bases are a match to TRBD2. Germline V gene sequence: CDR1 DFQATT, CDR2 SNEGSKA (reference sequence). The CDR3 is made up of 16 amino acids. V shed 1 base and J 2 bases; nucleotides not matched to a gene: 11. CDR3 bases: TGCAGTGCTAGAGGCGTGGGCGGGGACTACACCTACGAGCAGTACTTC. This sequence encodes CSARGVGGDYTYEQYF.